Listed below are T cell receptor beta chains from one sample, sequenced in a study of CXCR3-negative and CXCR3-positive naive CD8 T cells. With the 5' RACE reads reprocessed, TCRdb shows one record per CDR3 protein and no DNA. This table holds 45,000 to 65,000 distinct CDR3 sequences. Sequences were obtained from naive CXCR3- CD8+ T cells from blood. The receptors come from a human donor in good health. Some clones in this sample may be carry-over from other donors' samples. Both conserved end residues are part of each CDR3. Clone size is given for some rows only: seen once, a few or many times, or a class if the clone is expanded.

NA	TRBV20-1	TRBJ2-7	CSATSGGDYEQYF
NA	TRBV7-2	TRBJ2-1	CASSPLGLSLNNEQFF
NA	TRBV7-9	TRBJ1-1	CASGLAGWTEAFF
NA	TRBV5-5	TRBJ2-7	CASSLSPEGYEQYF
NA	TRBV4-1	TRBJ2-3	CASSQVGLAGNTDTQYF
NA	TRBV4-1	TRBJ2-7	CASSQEISVRAYEQYF
NA	TRBV28	TRBJ2-7	CASSFSRGLNEQYF
NA	TRBV4-2	TRBJ2-3	CASSHGDTQYF
NA	TRBV12-3/TRBV12-4	TRBJ1-3	CASSLEGGGGTIYF
NA	TRBV4-3	TRBJ2-7	CASSQAGEYEQYF
NA	TRBV29-1	TRBJ1-2	CSIWEDRRYGYTF
NA	TRBV5-1	TRBJ1-1	CASSSRAENTEAFF
NA	TRBV20-1	TRBJ2-2	CSARGEQNTGELFF
NA	TRBV6-2/TRBV6-3	TRBJ2-2	CASRELLSGEANTGELFF
NA	TRBV4-2	TRBJ2-1	CASSQDLETTSYNEQFF
NA	TRBV9	TRBJ2-7	CASSGAGSSYEQYF
NA	TRBV2	TRBJ1-3	CASGDPRAHTSGNTIYF
NA	TRBV20-1	TRBJ2-1	CSASAKPANEQFF
NA	TRBV20-1	TRBJ2-3	CSASGLAGTDTQYF
NA	TRBV20-1	TRBJ2-5	CSAGTTSGSFRETQYF
NA	TRBV6-4	TRBJ2-1	CASSDSTSMDEQFF
NA	TRBV29-1	TRBJ2-1	CSVVDDGNEQFF
NA	TRBV12-3/TRBV12-4	TRBJ2-6	CASSFWHLDGANVLTF
NA	TRBV6-2/TRBV6-3	TRBJ2-3	CASSYSLLGHTQYF
NA	TRBV12-3/TRBV12-4	TRBJ2-2	CASSGTSGITGELFF
NA	TRBV5-1	TRBJ2-5	CASTPSGGAGETQYF
medium-sized	TRBV29-1	TRBJ2-7	CSVEARDSREQYF
medium-sized	TRBV27	TRBJ2-5	CASLAGETQYF
NA	TRBV3-1	TRBJ2-3	CASSPLAGPTDTQYF
NA	TRBV20-1	TRBJ1-1	CSARNEGVPAMNTEAFF
NA	TRBV28	TRBJ2-7	CASSYPTNEQYF
NA	TRBV12-3/TRBV12-4	TRBJ2-1	CASSPLGTSGYNEQFF
NA	TRBV6-2/TRBV6-3	TRBJ2-1	CASSYSTGLPVYNEQFF
NA	TRBV4-3	TRBJ1-6	CASSQDPRGTGIPNSPLHF